This passage covers 24 T cell receptor beta chains from one sample sequenced in a study of T cells expressing NK-cell markers. TCRdb re-called the 5' RACE reads; every CDR3 protein appears as one record, without DNA. This listing includes 550,000 to 600,000 distinct CDR3 sequences. Sample: blood T cells: a sorted CD56 or NKG2C T cell subset, CD4+ or CD8+ T cells, or bulk PBMC T cells (not recorded which). The receptors come from a man in his late teens or twenties in good health.

The chain employs TRBV9 and TRBJ2-5. This CDR3 is built from 14 residues. CDR1 SGDLS and CDR2 YYNGEE come from the germline V gene. The CDR3 here is CASSVSALEETQYF.

V and J are TRBV5-6 and TRBJ2-1; TCRdb picks TRBD1, but there is no DNA to check that call. Germline assignment: CDR1 SGHDT and CDR2 YYEEEE. CDR3 length: 16 amino acids. CDR3 loop: CASSPGTGNSYNEQFF.

The chain has TRBV10-3 and TRBJ2-5; TCRdb gives TRBD2 as the D gene, but with no DNA this cannot be confirmed. This CDR3 spans 19 amino acids. The V gene's germline CDR1 is ENHRY and CDR2 SYGVKD. CDR3 in amino acids: CAISDPGLAGGPPRPTQYF.

The rearrangement links TRBV7-8 to TRBJ1-3. This CDR3 spans 17 amino acids. Per germline, CDR1 SGHVS and CDR2 FQNEAQ. CDR3 in amino acids: CASSLSFRVVSGNTIYF.

The J gene is TRBJ2-7, the V gene TRBV7-3; TCRdb calls TRBD1, which cannot be checked without DNA. Germline CDR1 SGHTA, CDR2 FQGTGA. This CDR3 has 15 amino acids. The CDR3 loop is CASSLTGGAGHEQYF.

V usage is TRBV29-1 and J usage is TRBJ1-1. CDR1 and CDR2 from the germline V gene are SQVTM and ANQGSEA. The CDR3 loop spans 12 amino acids. CDR3 region: CSVAGQLTEAFF. The entire variable domain, with the rest obtained from reference TRBV29-1 and TRBJ1-1, is as follows: SAVISQKPSRDICQRGTSLTIQCQVDSQVTMMFWYRQQPGQSLTLIATANQGSEATYESGFVIDKFPISRPNLTFSTLTVSNMSPEDSSIYLCSVAGQLTEAFFGQGTRLTVV.

The CDR3 reads CASSPSGDNYGYTF. The V gene is TRBV12-3 or TRBV12-4, the J gene TRBJ1-2; TCRdb indicates TRBD1, and absent DNA this call remains unverified. CDR3 length equals 14 residues.

The chain couples TRBV7-9 to TRBJ1-2; TCRdb reports TRBD1, a call that lacks DNA to check it against. The CDR3 extends over 14 amino acids. Germline V gene data show CDR1 as SEHNR and CDR2 as FQNEAQ (reference sequence). The CDR3 spells CASSAAPAVHGYTF.

The chain combines TRBV28 with TRBJ2-7; no DNA is available, so the TRBD2 call from TCRdb remains unchecked. The CDR3 has 16 amino acids. From germline, CDR1 is MDHEN and CDR2 SYDVKM. CDR3 region: CASSLAGTSGFHEQYF.

This chain connects TRBV7-6 to TRBJ1-6. Germline CDR1 reads SGHVS; CDR2 reads FNYEAQ. This CDR3 has 17 residues. This CDR3 is CASSFDPPSSYNSPLHF.

This chain links TRBV29-1 with TRBJ2-5; TCRdb's D call, TRBD2, is unchecked because there is no DNA. The germline CDR1 and CDR2 sequences are SQVTM and ANQGSEA. The CDR3 runs to 15 residues. CDR3 sequence: CSVLGGDSPQETQYF.

This rearrangement joins TRBV29-1 to TRBJ2-1. This CDR3 has 18 amino acids. Looked up from germline, CDR1 is SQVTM and CDR2 is ANQGSEA. CDR3 region: CSVEGSLGDRGSYNEQFF.

The chain combines TRBV20-1 with TRBJ1-6; TCRdb reports TRBD1, a call that lacks DNA to check it against. CDR1 and CDR2 from the germline V gene are DFQATT and SNEGSKA (reference sequence). The CDR3 has 17 residues. The CDR3 spells CSAPVTGQSRFDSPLHF.

V and J are TRBV30 and TRBJ2-1; checking the TCRdb D call of TRBD2 is not possible without DNA. The CDR3 consists of 14 residues. Germline V gene lookup returns CDR1 GTSNPN and CDR2 SVGIG (reference sequence). The CDR3 is CACLSQTSYNEQFF. Using reference TRBV30 and TRBJ2-1 for the parts outside the CDR3, the full variable domain is SQTIHQWPATLVQPVGSPLSLECTVEGTSNPNLYWYRQAAGRGLQLLFYSVGIGQISSEVPQNLSASRPQDRQFILSSKKLLLSDSGFYLCACLSQTSYNEQFFGPGTRLTVL.

The CDR3 loop reads CASSFEAGGPRETQYF. This chain connects TRBV5-1 to TRBJ2-5; as DNA is missing, the TRBD2 call by TCRdb cannot be tested. CDR1 SGHRS and CDR2 YFSETQ come from the germline V gene. There are 16 residues in the CDR3.

The chain has TRBV20-1 and TRBJ2-3; the TCRdb call, TRBD1, lacks DNA for checking. The germline V gene encodes CDR1 DFQATT and CDR2 SNEGSKA (reference sequence). The length of the CDR3 is 15 residues. The CDR3 protein is CSARDHRSGTDTQYF.

V is TRBV20-1 and J is TRBJ2-3; TCRdb picks TRBD1, but there is no DNA to check that call. The CDR3 consists of 15 residues. CDR1 is DFQATT and CDR2 is SNEGSKA in the germline V gene (reference sequence). This chain's CDR3 is CSARSQAKSTDTQYF.

The chain combines TRBV7-9 with TRBJ1-1; with no DNA, the TCRdb D assignment of TRBD1 cannot be verified. The CDR3 length is 14 residues. Germline V gives CDR1 SEHNR, CDR2 FQNEAQ (reference sequence). CDR3 in amino acids: CASSLGQRGLGAFF.

The V gene is TRBV5-1, the J gene TRBJ2-5. From germline, CDR1 is SGHRS and CDR2 YFSETQ. The CDR3 consists of 13 residues. CDR3 residues: CASSLGSRETQYF.

The V call is TRBV15, the J call TRBJ2-6. CDR1 and CDR2 from the germline V gene are LNHNV and YYDKDF (reference sequence). The CDR3 runs 15 residues. CDR3 sequence: CATETGYSGANVLTF. The whole variable domain, remainder taken from reference TRBV15 and TRBJ2-6, is DAMVIQNPRYQVTQFGKPVTLSCSQTLNHNVMYWYQQKSSQAPKLLFHYYDKDFNNEADTPDNFQSRRPNTSFCFLDIRSPGLGDTAMYLCATETGYSGANVLTFGAGSRLTVL.

The gene calls are TRBV5-1 and TRBJ2-3; TCRdb outputs TRBD1, but without DNA this stays unchecked. In germline, CDR1 is SGHRS, CDR2 YFSETQ. The CDR3 runs 14 residues. The CDR3 protein is CASSPRQGTDTQYF.

The CDR3 sequence is CASSLSGQGLDYGYTF. The chain recombines TRBV5-1 with TRBJ1-2; TCRdb's D call of TRBD1 is untestable without DNA. This CDR3 has 16 residues. From germline, CDR1 is SGHRS and CDR2 YFSETQ.

The gene calls are TRBV18 and TRBJ2-7; TCRdb selects TRBD2, and the lack of DNA leaves this call unchecked. The CDR3 loop spans 14 amino acids. CDR1 and CDR2 (germline): KGHSH, LQKENI. CDR3 in amino acids: CASSDGTIYYEQYF.

The J gene is TRBJ1-2, the V gene TRBV7-3; TCRdb returns TRBD1, unconfirmable since there is no DNA. Germline V lookup: CDR1 SGHTA, CDR2 FQGTGA. The CDR3 length is 13 residues. CDR3 residues: CASSYRQGTGYTF.